This entry lists 24 T cell receptor beta chains sequenced from one sample in a study of cytomegalovirus exposure and HLA in healthy donors. The PCR used 60 Vbeta and 13 Jbeta primers. Clones were sequenced by immunoSEQ multiplex PCR, and TCRdb holds only the in-frame ones, with some missing. The sample lists roughly 120,000 clones, roughly 73% occurring once. The sequencing sample was made of PBMCs. These receptor sequences come from a man in his sixties in good health and CMV-seropositive.

The gene calls are TRBV2 and TRBJ2-3; TRBD2 agrees at 15 bases. Unmatched junction bases numbered 11, after V lost 7 bases and J lost 9 bases. Looked up from germline, CDR1 is SNHLY and CDR2 is FYNNEI. CDR3 length: 16 residues. The CDR3 loop reads CASTMGLAGGMETQYF. The CDR3 DNA sequence: TGTGCCAGCACTATGGGACTAGCGGGGGGCATGGAAACGCAGTATTTT.

The CDR3 here is CASSLGTVTEAFF. The CDR3 nucleotides read TGTGCCAGCAGCTTAGGGACAGTCACTGAAGCTTTCTTT. The rearrangement uses TRBV7-2 and TRBJ1-1; D may be TRBD1 (6 bases). The germline V gene encodes CDR1 SGHTA and CDR2 FQGNSA. The V end lost 1 base, the J end lost 4 bases, and 7 bases lay between the germline ends. This CDR3 contains 13 residues.

This clone was counted a few times. The chain uses TRBV6-5 and TRBJ1-4; D possibly corresponds to TRBD1 (5 bases). Germline V gene lookup returns CDR1 MNHEY and CDR2 SVGAGI. V lost 4 bases and J 10 bases, leaving 13 bases between the germline ends. The CDR3 is 13 amino acids. CDR3 protein: CASSSAGGGKLFF. In DNA form, the CDR3 reads TGTGCCAGCAGTTCCGCTGGGGGGGGAAAACTGTTTTTT.

This chain links TRBV6-6 with TRBJ1-3, with unresolved D. V was cut by 4 bases and J by 0 bases, with 10 bases left in between. Germline CDR1 reads MNHNY; CDR2 reads SVGAGI (reference sequence). CDR3 length equals 15 residues. CDR3 sequence: CASSFGRSSGNTIYF. CDR3 nucleotides: TGTGCCAGCAGTTTTGGCAGAAGCTCTGGAAACACCATATATTTT.

The chain has TRBV19 and TRBJ2-7, with D tentatively TRBD1 (5 bases). This CDR3 is 14 amino acids long. V was pared by 3 bases and J by 7 bases, with 16 bases between. CDR1 is LNHDA and CDR2 is SQIVND in the germline V gene (reference sequence). This CDR3 is CASSMGQGSWEQYF. The CDR3 DNA is TGTGCCAGTAGTATGGGGCAGGGTTCGTGGGAGCAGTACTTC.

CDR3 in amino acids: CASSLAFPGTGGTTNEKLFF. The DNA of the CDR3 is TGCGCCAGCAGCTTGGCCTTCCCCGGGACAGGGGGAACGACTAATGAAAAACTGTTTTTT. The chain combines TRBV5-1 with TRBJ1-4; TRBD1 agrees at 11 bases. The length of the CDR3 is 20 residues. Germline CDR1 SGHRS, CDR2 YFSETQ. Trimming at V came to 0 bases and at J to 2 bases, leaving 12 bases not matched to a gene.

This clone was counted only a few times. The chain carries TRBV11-2 and TRBJ1-1; D unresolved. V gave up 1 base and J gave up 7 bases, with 10 bases separating them. The CDR3 spans 13 residues. Per germline, CDR1 SGHAT and CDR2 FQNNGV. The CDR3 loop is CASSLGASNEAFF. CDR3 coding DNA: TGTGCCAGCAGCTTAGGGGCAAGCAATGAAGCTTTCTTT. Supplemented by reference TRBV11-2 and TRBJ1-1, the full variable domain reads EAGVAQSPRYKIIEKRQSVAFWCNPISGHATLYWYQQILGQGPKLLIQFQNNGVVDDSQLPKDRFSAERLKGVDSTLKIQPAKLEDSAVYLCASSLGASNEAFFGQGTRLTVV.

This clone was found a few times. The J gene is TRBJ2-7, the V gene TRBV6-1; D gene unclear. The CDR3 has 11 residues. The ends were cut back, 6 bases at V and 2 bases at J, with 5 bases in the middle. Germline V gives CDR1 MNHNS, CDR2 SASEGT. CDR3 sequence reads: CASRTTYEQYF. The CDR3 nucleotides are TGTGCCAGCAGAACTACCTACGAGCAGTACTTC.

The rearrangement uses TRBV28 and TRBJ2-5; a weak D match, TRBD2 (7 bases). Germline CDR1 is MDHEN and CDR2 is SYDVKM. The CDR3 contains 14 residues. The V gene lost 8 bases and the J gene lost 1 base, with 14 bases spanning the gap. The DNA for the CDR3 is TGTGCCAGCGTGGGGGCGGGGGCCCAAGAGACCCAGTACTTC. Its protein is CASVGAGAQETQYF.

V is TRBV7-9 and J is TRBJ1-6, with TRBD1 matching 8 bases. The CDR3 is 14 residues long. CDR1 is SEHNR and CDR2 is FQNEAQ in the germline V gene (reference sequence). J lost 7 bases, V lost 5 bases, and 4 bases had no gene match. This chain's CDR3 is CASSRRDRNSPLHF. CDR3 DNA sequence: TGTGCCAGCAGCAGACGGGACAGGAATTCACCCCTCCACTTT.

The chain employs TRBV14 and TRBJ2-2; D is unclear. From germline, CDR1 is SGHDN and CDR2 FVKESK. This CDR3 contains 14 residues. The germline V and J ends were trimmed by 2 bases and 0 bases, with 4 bases remaining between them. For the CDR3, the DNA is TGTGCCAGCAGCCAAAATACGAACACCGGGGAGCTGTTTTTT. It encodes CASSQNTNTGELFF. The full variable domain, in which reference TRBV14 and TRBJ2-2 provide the parts outside the CDR3, is EAGVTQFPSHSVIEKGQTVTLRCDPISGHDNLYWYRRVMGKEIKFLLHFVKESKQDESGMPNNRFLAERTGGTYSTLKVQPAELEDSGVYFCASSQNTNTGELFFGEGSRLTVL.

This clone was counted a single time. The V gene is TRBV5-6, the J gene TRBJ1-2, with TRBD1 matching 8 bases. Trimming took 4 bases from V and 7 from J; bases not matched to a gene: 9. Per the germline V gene, CDR1 is SGHDT and CDR2 is YYEEEE. The CDR3 extends over 14 amino acids. The CDR3 region is CASSLVGQDIGYTF. The CDR3 nucleotides read TGTGCCAGCAGCCTGGTGGGACAGGATATTGGCTACACCTTC. Supplemented by reference TRBV5-6 and TRBJ1-2, the full variable domain reads DAGVTQSPTHLIKTRGQQVTLRCSPKSGHDTVSWYQQALGQGPQFIFQYYEEEERQRGNFPDRFSGHQFPNYSSELNVNALLLGDSALYLCASSLVGQDIGYTFGSGTRLTVV.

V and J are TRBV7-2 and TRBJ2-1, with TRBD2 matching over 8 bases. V gave up 0 bases and J gave up 4 bases; unmatched junction bases: 11. The CDR3 loop spans 18 amino acids. CDR1 SGHTA and CDR2 FQGNSA come from the germline V gene. The CDR3 DNA reads as TGTGCCAGCAGCTTAGCCCCCCCGGGCGGGGGGCCGTACAATGAGCAGTTCTTC. Encoded protein: CASSLAPPGGGPYNEQFF.

This clone was detected only once. For the CDR3, the DNA is TGTGCCAGCAGCTTAGCGTCTCACGAGCAGTACTTC. It specifies CASSLASHEQYF. The chain recombines TRBV7-9 with TRBJ2-7; no clear D. Deletions cut 0 bases from V and 5 bases from J, with 5 bases between. Germline CDR1 SEHNR, CDR2 FQNEAQ (reference sequence). This CDR3 contains 12 residues.

The J gene is TRBJ2-5, the V gene TRBV9; D gene uncertain. The CDR3 has 13 residues. The V gene lost 4 bases and the J gene lost 3 bases, with 10 bases spanning the gap. Germline V gives CDR1 SGDLS, CDR2 YYNGEE. This chain's CDR3 is CASSSHTEETQYF. CDR3 nucleotides: TGTGCCAGCAGCTCCCATACTGAAGAGACCCAGTACTTC.

The chain has TRBV2 and TRBJ1-5; D perhaps matches TRBD1 (6 bases). The CDR3 sequence is 14 residues long. Germline loops: CDR1 SNHLY, CDR2 FYNNEI. Trimming removed 6 bases at V and 5 bases at J, with 14 bases between. DNA for the CDR3: TGTGCCAGCAGCGGGCAGGGACAATATCAGCCCCAGCATTTT. As protein: CASSGQGQYQPQHF.

The chain combines TRBV5-1 with TRBJ1-5; a weak D match, TRBD1 (6 bases). Per germline, CDR1 SGHRS and CDR2 YFSETQ. This CDR3 comprises 14 residues. Trimming left V 0 bases short and J 7 bases short, with 11 bases between. CDR3 residues: CASSLEGGGQPQHF. In DNA form, the CDR3 reads TGCGCCAGCAGCTTGGAGGGGGGAGGGCAGCCCCAGCATTTT.

The chain links TRBV21-1 to TRBJ2-7; no check of the table's D call, TRBD2, against the DNA was made. TRBV21-1 is flagged as a pseudogene. The CDR3 spans 16 residues. The CDR3 bases are TGTGCCAGCCCCGGGAGGGAGACCCCATGGACCTACGAGCAGTACTTC. Translated, it gives CASPGRETPWTYEQYF.

The chain uses TRBV19 and TRBJ1-2, with 7 bases matching TRBD1. The CDR3 totals 14 residues. V shed 4 bases and J 7 bases; nucleotides not matched to a gene: 9. CDR1 LNHDA and CDR2 SQIVND come from the germline V gene (reference sequence). The CDR3 coding sequence is TGTGCCAGTAGTACCAACGGACAGGATAGTGGCTACACCTTC. It translates to CASSTNGQDSGYTF.

The chain links TRBV29-1 to TRBJ2-7; 9 bases fit TRBD1. CDR3 length: 13 residues. Germline CDR1 is SQVTM and CDR2 is ANQGSEA. The V gene end was trimmed by 4 bases and the J gene end by 6 bases; junction bases not matched to a gene: 7. The DNA of the CDR3 is TGCAGCGTTGCGGGACAGGGTTTCGGCGAGCAGTACTTC. Its translation: CSVAGQGFGEQYF.

The V gene is TRBV2, the J gene TRBJ1-4; no definite D call. Germline CDR1 reads SNHLY; CDR2 reads FYNNEI. Trimming cost V 7 bases and J 0 bases, with 9 bases left between them. The CDR3 spans 14 residues. The CDR3 region is CASTPGPTNEKLFF. As DNA, the CDR3 is TGTGCCAGCACCCCGGGTCCAACTAATGAAAAACTGTTTTTT.

The rearrangement joins TRBV7-2 to TRBJ2-1; possibly TRBD1 for D (6 bases). This CDR3 contains 13 residues. V shed 6 bases and J shed 9 bases, with 15 bases lying between them. Germline assignment: CDR1 SGHTA and CDR2 FQGNSA. The CDR3 region is CASSTDNRAEQFF. CDR3 bases: TGTGCCAGCAGTACAGACAACAGGGCTGAGCAGTTCTTC.

This rearrangement joins TRBV29-1 to TRBJ2-3, with 10 positions matching TRBD2. The length of the CDR3 is 14 residues. Germline CDR1 is SQVTM and CDR2 is ANQGSEA. V was clipped by 5 bases and J by 4 bases; unmatched bases: 6. The CDR3 nucleotides read TGCAGCGTTTCCCCTAGCGGGGGCCCAGATACGCAGTATTTT. It is translated as CSVSPSGGPDTQYF.

The rearrangement uses TRBV19 and TRBJ2-3; D gene ambiguous. The CDR3 has 14 amino acids. Trimming took 8 bases from V and 2 from J, leaving 14 bases between them. Germline assignment: CDR1 LNHDA and CDR2 SQIVND (reference sequence). Here the CDR3 DNA reads TGTGCCAGTGCCATCACTACGACCACAGATACGCAGTATTTT. Protein sequence: CASAITTTTDTQYF. The full variable domain, with the rest looked up from reference TRBV19 and TRBJ2-3, is DGGITQSPKYLFRKEGQNVTLSCEQNLNHDAMYWYRQDPGQGLRLIYYSQIVNDFQKGDIAEGYSVSREKKESFPLTVTSAQKNPTAFYLCASAITTTTDTQYFGPGTRLTVL.